The 15 T cell receptor beta chains below come from one sample, sequenced in a study of T cell changes during pregnancy in multiple sclerosis. The repertoire was sequenced with immunoSEQ multiplex PCR; TCRdb's copy has only in-frame clones and lacks some. The repertoire holds fewer than 85,000 clones, with 90% to 95% as singletons. The sequences come from peripheral blood, collected in the first trimester of pregnancy. These receptors all stem from a female donor in good health, enrolled as a control in a pregnancy study.

The chain combines TRBV7-2 with TRBJ1-1, with a possible D match to TRBD1 (6 bases). The CDR3 contains 16 residues. Germline loops: CDR1 SGHTA, CDR2 FQGNSA. V dropped 3 bases and J dropped 1 base, with 15 bases sitting between them. DNA for the CDR3: TGTGCCAGCAGCTTTGGGGGGGCTTGGGCGAACACTGAAGCTTTCTTT. Its translation: CASSFGGAWANTEAFF.

The CDR3 nucleotides read TGTGCCAGCAGTTTAAGAGGGTACAATGAGCAGTTCTTC. Amino acids: CASSLRGYNEQFF. The gene calls are TRBV27 and TRBJ2-1; weak D call: TRBD2 (5 bases). With 2 bases removed from V and 4 bases from J, the gap between germline ends came to 6 bases. Germline CDR1 is MNHEY and CDR2 is SMNVEV (reference sequence). This CDR3 contains 13 residues.

This chain uses TRBV5-1 with TRBJ1-1; D might be TRBD1 (5 bases). The CDR3 runs 14 residues. With 1 base removed from V and 4 bases from J, the gap between germline ends came to 11 bases. Germline CDR1 reads SGHRS; CDR2 reads YFSETQ. The CDR3 here is CASSLSQGGTEAFF. In DNA form, the CDR3 reads TGCGCCAGCAGCTTGAGCCAGGGCGGCACTGAAGCTTTCTTT.

The chain couples TRBV5-4 to TRBJ2-3; D unclear. V gave up 1 base and J gave up 0 bases, with 12 bases separating them. Germline V CDR1 and CDR2: SGHNT, YYREEE (reference sequence). This CDR3 region has 16 residues. The CDR3 here is CASSLFGGASTDTQYF. The CDR3 nucleotides read TGTGCCAGCAGCTTGTTCGGCGGCGCTAGCACAGATACGCAGTATTTT.

V gene TRBV27 combines with J gene TRBJ2-3; D gene unclear. V dropped 0 bases and J dropped 0 bases, with 10 bases sitting between them. CDR1 and CDR2 from the germline V gene are MNHEY and SMNVEV (reference sequence). The CDR3 has 16 residues. The CDR3 is CASSLSHGSSTDTQYF. As DNA, the CDR3 is TGTGCCAGCAGTTTATCGCACGGTTCTAGCACAGATACGCAGTATTTT.

The genes are TRBV6-1 and TRBJ2-1, with 7 bases matching TRBD2. Germline V gives CDR1 MNHNS, CDR2 SASEGT. The CDR3 spans 15 residues. The V gene end was trimmed by 6 bases and the J gene end by 7 bases; junction bases not matched to a gene: 12. The CDR3 DNA is TGTGCCAGCAGCGTCCTAGCGGTGGGGATAAATGAGCAGTTCTTC. As protein: CASSVLAVGINEQFF.

The J gene is TRBJ2-1, the V gene TRBV28; the D gene is possibly TRBD2 (5 bases). V lost 6 bases, J lost 10 bases, and 19 bases lay in between. Germline CDR1 reads MDHEN; CDR2 reads SYDVKM. CDR3 length equals 14 residues. The CDR3 nucleotides are TGTGCCAGCAGGCTACCCGGCCCGGAGGACGAGCAGTTCTTC. Translated: CASRLPGPEDEQFF.

The rearrangement joins TRBV10-3 to TRBJ1-3; TRBD1 might be the D (5 bases). Trimming removed 10 bases at V and 0 bases at J, with 13 bases between. The CDR3 sequence is 14 residues long. Germline V gene data show CDR1 as ENHRY and CDR2 as SYGVKD. CDR3 in DNA: TGTGCCACCCTCCCAGGGAACTCTGGAAACACCATATATTTT. Translation gives CATLPGNSGNTIYF.

V and J are TRBV28 and TRBJ1-5; D possibly corresponds to TRBD1 (5 bases). The CDR3 has 12 residues. Per the germline V gene, CDR1 is MDHEN and CDR2 is SYDVKM. With 5 bases removed from V and 7 bases from J, the gap between germline ends came to 9 bases. CDR3 sequence reads: CASSGGGQPQHF. CDR3 in DNA: TGTGCCAGCAGTGGTGGGGGGCAGCCCCAGCATTTT.

The chain joins TRBV7-2 to TRBJ1-5, with no clear D. V gave up 2 bases and J gave up 3 bases, with 8 bases separating them. The CDR3 is 14 amino acids. In germline, CDR1 is SGHTA, CDR2 FQGNSA. CDR3 DNA sequence: TGTGCCAGCAGCTTATCAGGATACAATCAGCCCCAGCATTTT. Protein product: CASSLSGYNQPQHF.

The V and J genes are TRBV12-5 and TRBJ2-5; D not certain. The length of the CDR3 is 12 residues. The germline gives CDR1 LGHNT, CDR2 FRNRAP. V was pared by 1 base and J by 5 bases, with 5 bases between. The CDR3 DNA follows: TGTGCTAGTGGTTTGGCCGGGGAGACCCAGTACTTC. It translates to CASGLAGETQYF.

The chain carries TRBV28 and TRBJ2-1; TRBD2 matches at 14 bases. Losses at the gene ends were 5 bases for V and 9 bases for J; bases not matched to a gene: 6. This CDR3 comprises 15 residues. CDR1 is MDHEN and CDR2 is SYDVKM in the germline V gene. The CDR3 nucleotides read TGTGCCAGCAGTCTGGGGACTAGCGGGAGACTTGAGCAGTTCTTC. Its translation is CASSLGTSGRLEQFF.

CDR3 coding DNA: TGTGCCAGCAGTTACTCGCTAGCGGGAGATGACGAGCAGTACTTC. It specifies CASSYSLAGDDEQYF. The gene calls are TRBV6-5 and TRBJ2-7; 10 bases line up with TRBD2. J lost 5 bases, V lost 0 bases, and 4 bases had no gene match. Per the germline V gene, CDR1 is MNHEY and CDR2 is SVGAGI. The CDR3 has 15 amino acids.

The chain carries TRBV25-1 and TRBJ2-2; tentative D call: TRBD1 (6 bases). The length of the CDR3 is 15 residues. Germline CDR1 MGHDK, CDR2 SYGVNS. Trimming shortened V by 2 bases and J by 2 bases, and 9 bases separated the two germline ends. The CDR3 coding sequence is TGTGCCAGCAGTGAAACAGGGTTCAACACCGGGGAGCTGTTTTTT. Encoded protein: CASSETGFNTGELFF.

The V gene is TRBV6-4, the J gene TRBJ2-3; 8 nucleotides agree with TRBD2. Germline assignment: CDR1 MRHNA and CDR2 SNTAGT. With 3 bases clipped from V and 2 bases from J, the junction kept 1 base outside the gene matches. The CDR3 has 14 amino acids. The CDR3 DNA reads as TGTGCCAGCAGTGAACTAGCGGACACAGATACGCAGTATTTT. It encodes CASSELADTDTQYF.